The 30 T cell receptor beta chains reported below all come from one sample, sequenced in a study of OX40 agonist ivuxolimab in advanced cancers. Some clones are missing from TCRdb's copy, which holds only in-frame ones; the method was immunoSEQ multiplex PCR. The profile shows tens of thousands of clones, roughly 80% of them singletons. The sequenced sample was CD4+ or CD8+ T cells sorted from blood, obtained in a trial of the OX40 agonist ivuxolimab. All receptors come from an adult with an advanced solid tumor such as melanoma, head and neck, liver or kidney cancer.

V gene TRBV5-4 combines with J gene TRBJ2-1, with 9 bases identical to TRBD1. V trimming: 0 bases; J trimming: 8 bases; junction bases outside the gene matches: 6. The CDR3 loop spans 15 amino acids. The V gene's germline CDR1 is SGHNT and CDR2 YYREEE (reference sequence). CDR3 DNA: TGTGCCAGCAGCTTGGAGGGACAGGGTTGGGATGAGCAGTTCTTC. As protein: CASSLEGQGWDEQFF.

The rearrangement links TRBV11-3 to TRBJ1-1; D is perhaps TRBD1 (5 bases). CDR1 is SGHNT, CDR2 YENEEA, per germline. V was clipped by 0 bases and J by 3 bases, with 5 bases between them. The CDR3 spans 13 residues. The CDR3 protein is CASSLEGDTEAFF. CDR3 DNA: TGTGCCAGCAGCTTAGAAGGGGACACTGAAGCTTTCTTT.

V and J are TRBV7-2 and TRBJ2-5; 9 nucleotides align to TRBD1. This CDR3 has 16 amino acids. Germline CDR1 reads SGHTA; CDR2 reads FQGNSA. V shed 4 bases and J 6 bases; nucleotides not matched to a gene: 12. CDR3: CASSSLPGQGAQTQYF. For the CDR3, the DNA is TGTGCCAGCAGCTCACTACCGGGACAGGGAGCTCAGACCCAGTACTTC. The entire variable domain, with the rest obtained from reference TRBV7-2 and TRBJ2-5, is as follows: GAGVSQSPSNKVTEKGKDVELRCDPISGHTALYWYRQSLGQGLEFLIYFQGNSAPDKSGLPSDRFSAERTGGSVSTLTIQRTQQEDSAVYLCASSSLPGQGAQTQYFGPGTRLLVL.

CDR3 sequence: CASSQVGRSVHSTYNEQFF. DNA for the CDR3: TGCGCCAGCAGCCAAGTTGGGAGGAGCGTACATAGTACCTACAATGAGCAGTTCTTC. J is TRBJ2-1 and V is TRBV4-1; a weak D match, TRBD2 (6 bases). Trimming left V 1 base short and J 2 bases short, with 21 bases between. Per the germline V gene, CDR1 is MGHRA and CDR2 is YSYEKL. This CDR3 is 19 amino acids long.

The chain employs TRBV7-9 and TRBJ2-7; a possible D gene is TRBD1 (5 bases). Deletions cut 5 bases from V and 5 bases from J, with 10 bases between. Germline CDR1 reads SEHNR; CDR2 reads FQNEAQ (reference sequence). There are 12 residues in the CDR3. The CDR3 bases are TGTGCCAGCAGCGGGGCTCGGAACGAGCAGTACTTC. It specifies CASSGARNEQYF. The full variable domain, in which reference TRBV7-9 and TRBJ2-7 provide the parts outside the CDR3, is DTGVSQNPRHKITKRGQNVTFRCDPISEHNRLYWYRQTLGQGPEFLTYFQNEAQLEKSRLLSDRFSAERPKGSFSTLEIQRTEQGDSAMYLCASSGARNEQYFGPGTRLTVT.

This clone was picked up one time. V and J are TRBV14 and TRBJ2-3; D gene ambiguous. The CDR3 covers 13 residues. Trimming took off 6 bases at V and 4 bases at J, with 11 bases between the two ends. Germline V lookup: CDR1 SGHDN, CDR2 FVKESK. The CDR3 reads CASSLTPPDTQYF. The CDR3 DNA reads TGTGCCAGCAGTCTTACACCGCCAGATACGCAGTATTTT.

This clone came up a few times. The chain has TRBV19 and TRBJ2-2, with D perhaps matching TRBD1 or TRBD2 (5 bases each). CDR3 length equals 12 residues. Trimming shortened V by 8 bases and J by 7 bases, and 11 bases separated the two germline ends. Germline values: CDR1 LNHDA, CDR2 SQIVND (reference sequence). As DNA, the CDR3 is TGTGCCAGTCTTGGGGGATACGGGGAGCTGTTTTTT. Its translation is CASLGGYGELFF.

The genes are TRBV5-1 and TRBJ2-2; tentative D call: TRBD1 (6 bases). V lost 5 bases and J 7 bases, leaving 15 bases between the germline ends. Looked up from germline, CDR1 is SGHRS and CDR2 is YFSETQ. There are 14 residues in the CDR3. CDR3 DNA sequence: TGCGCCAGCAGAGAGCAGGGGACCATCGGGGAGCTGTTTTTT. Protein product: CASREQGTIGELFF.

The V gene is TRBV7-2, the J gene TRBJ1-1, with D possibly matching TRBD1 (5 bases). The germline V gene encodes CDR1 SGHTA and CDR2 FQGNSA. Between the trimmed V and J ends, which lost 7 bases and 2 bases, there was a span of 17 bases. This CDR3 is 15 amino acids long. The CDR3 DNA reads TGTGCCAGCACCGAATGGGGGGGGGACAACACTGAAGCTTTCTTT. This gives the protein CASTEWGGDNTEAFF.

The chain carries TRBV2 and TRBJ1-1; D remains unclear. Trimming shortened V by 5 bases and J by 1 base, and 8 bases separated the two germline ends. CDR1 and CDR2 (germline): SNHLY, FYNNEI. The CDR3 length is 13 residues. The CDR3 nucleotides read TGTGCCAGCAGTCCGGACGGGAACACTGAAGCTTTCTTT. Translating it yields CASSPDGNTEAFF.

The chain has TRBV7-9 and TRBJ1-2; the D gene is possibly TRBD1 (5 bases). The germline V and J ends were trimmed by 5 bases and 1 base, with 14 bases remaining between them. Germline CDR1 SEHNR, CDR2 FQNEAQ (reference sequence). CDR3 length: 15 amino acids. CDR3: CASSPGTANNYGYTF. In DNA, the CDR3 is TGTGCCAGCAGCCCAGGGACGGCGAATAACTATGGCTACACCTTC.

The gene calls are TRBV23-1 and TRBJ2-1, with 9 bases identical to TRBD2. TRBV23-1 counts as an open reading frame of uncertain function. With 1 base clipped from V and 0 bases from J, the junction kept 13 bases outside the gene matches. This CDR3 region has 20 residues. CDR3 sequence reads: CASSQCKLAGPLCSYNEQFF. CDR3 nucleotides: TGCGCCAGCAGTCAATGTAAACTAGCGGGTCCACTGTGCTCCTACAATGAGCAGTTCTTC.

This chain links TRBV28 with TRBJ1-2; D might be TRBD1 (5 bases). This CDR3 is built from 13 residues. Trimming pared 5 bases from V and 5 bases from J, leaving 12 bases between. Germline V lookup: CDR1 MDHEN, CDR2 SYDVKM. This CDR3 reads CASSQGRLYGYTF. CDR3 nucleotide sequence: TGTGCCAGCAGTCAGGGACGCCTTTATGGCTACACCTTC.

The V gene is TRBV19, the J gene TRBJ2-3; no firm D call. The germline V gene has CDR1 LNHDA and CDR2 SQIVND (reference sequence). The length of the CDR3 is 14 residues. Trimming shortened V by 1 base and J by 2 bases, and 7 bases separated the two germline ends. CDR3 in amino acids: CASSIGGPTDTQYF. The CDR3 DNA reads TGTGCCAGTAGTATAGGTGGGCCCACAGATACGCAGTATTTT. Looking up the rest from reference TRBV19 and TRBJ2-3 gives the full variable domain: DGGITQSPKYLFRKEGQNVTLSCEQNLNHDAMYWYRQDPGQGLRLIYYSQIVNDFQKGDIAEGYSVSREKKESFPLTVTSAQKNPTAFYLCASSIGGPTDTQYFGPGTRLTVL.

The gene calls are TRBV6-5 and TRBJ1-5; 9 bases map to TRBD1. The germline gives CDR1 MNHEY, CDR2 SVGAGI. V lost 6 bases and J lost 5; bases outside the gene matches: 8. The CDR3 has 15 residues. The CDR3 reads CASRTGGAEYQPQHF. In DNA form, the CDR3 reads TGTGCCAGCAGAACAGGGGGCGCCGAATATCAGCCCCAGCATTTT.

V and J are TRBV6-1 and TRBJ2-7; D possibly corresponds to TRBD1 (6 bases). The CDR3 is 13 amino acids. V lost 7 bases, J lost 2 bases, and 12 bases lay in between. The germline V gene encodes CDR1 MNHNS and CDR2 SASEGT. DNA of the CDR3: TGTGCCAGCAATCAGGGGAGTCCCTACGAGCAGTACTTC. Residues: CASNQGSPYEQYF.

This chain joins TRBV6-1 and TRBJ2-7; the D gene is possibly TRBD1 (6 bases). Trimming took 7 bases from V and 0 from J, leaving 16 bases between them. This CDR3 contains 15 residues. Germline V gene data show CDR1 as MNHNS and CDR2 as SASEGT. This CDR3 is CASNYRVESSYEQYF. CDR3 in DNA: TGTGCCAGCAACTACAGGGTTGAGAGCTCCTACGAGCAGTACTTC.

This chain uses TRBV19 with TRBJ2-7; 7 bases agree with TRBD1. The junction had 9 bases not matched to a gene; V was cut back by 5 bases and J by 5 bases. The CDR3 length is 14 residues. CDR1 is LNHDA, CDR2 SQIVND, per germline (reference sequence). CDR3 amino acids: CASSPPGTVDEQYF. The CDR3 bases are TGTGCCAGTAGTCCCCCCGGGACAGTTGACGAGCAGTACTTC.

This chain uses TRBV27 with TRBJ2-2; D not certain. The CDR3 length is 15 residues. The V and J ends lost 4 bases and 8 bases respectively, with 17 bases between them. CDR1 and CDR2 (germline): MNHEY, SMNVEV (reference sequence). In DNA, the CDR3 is TGTGCCAGCAGTTCCCGGGCCTGGGTTGGGGGGGAGCTGTTTTTT. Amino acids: CASSSRAWVGGELFF.

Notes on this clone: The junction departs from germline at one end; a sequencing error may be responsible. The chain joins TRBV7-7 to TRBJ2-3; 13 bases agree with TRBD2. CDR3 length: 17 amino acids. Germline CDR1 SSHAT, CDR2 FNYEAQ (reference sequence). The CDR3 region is CASSPTSGRARTDTQYF. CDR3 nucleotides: TGTGCTAGCAGCCCCACTAGCGGGAGGGCACGCACAGATACGCAGTATTTT.

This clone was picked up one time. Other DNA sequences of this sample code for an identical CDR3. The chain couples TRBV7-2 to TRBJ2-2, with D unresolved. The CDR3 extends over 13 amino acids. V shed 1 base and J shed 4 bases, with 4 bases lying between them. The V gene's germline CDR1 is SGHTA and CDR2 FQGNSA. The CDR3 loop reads CASSLDPTGELFF. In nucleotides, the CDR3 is TGTGCCAGCAGCTTAGACCCCACCGGGGAGCTGTTTTTT.

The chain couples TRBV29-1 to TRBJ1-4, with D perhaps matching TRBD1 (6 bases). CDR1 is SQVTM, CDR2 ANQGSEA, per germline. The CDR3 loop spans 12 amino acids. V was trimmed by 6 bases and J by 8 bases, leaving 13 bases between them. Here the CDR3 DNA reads TGCAGCGTCGCCAGGGGAGAAGAAAAACTGTTTTTT. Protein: CSVARGEEKLFF.

Here the CDR3 reads CASSLVRDSKETQYF. CDR3 coding DNA: TGTGCCAGCAGCTTAGTACGGGACAGCAAAGAGACCCAGTACTTC. The rearrangement uses TRBV7-9 and TRBJ2-5; TRBD1 aligns across 7 bases. The V gene's germline CDR1 is SEHNR and CDR2 FQNEAQ (reference sequence). This CDR3 region has 15 residues. J was trimmed by 3 bases and V by 1 base; bases with no gene match: 5.

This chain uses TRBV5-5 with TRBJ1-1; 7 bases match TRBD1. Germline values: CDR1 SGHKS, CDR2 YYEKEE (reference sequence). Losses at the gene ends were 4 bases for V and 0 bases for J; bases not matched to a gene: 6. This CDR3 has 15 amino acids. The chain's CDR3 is CASSAGQNMNTEAFF. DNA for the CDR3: TGTGCCAGCAGCGCGGGACAGAACATGAACACTGAAGCTTTCTTT.

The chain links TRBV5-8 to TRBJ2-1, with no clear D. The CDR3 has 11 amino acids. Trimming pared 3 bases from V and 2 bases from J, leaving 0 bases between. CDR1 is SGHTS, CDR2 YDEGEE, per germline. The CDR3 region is CASSSYNEQFF. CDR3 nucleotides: TGTGCCAGCAGCTCCTACAATGAGCAGTTCTTC.

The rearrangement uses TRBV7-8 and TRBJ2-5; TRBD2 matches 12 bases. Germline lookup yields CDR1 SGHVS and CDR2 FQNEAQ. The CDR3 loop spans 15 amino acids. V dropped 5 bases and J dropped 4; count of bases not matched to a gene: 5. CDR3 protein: CASSMLAGGPETQYF. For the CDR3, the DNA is TGTGCCAGCAGCATGCTAGCGGGAGGGCCAGAGACCCAGTACTTC. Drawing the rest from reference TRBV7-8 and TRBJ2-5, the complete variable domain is GAGVSQSPRYKVAKRGQDVALRCDPISGHVSLFWYQQALGQGPEFLTYFQNEAQLDKSGLPSDRFFAERPEGSVSTLKIQRTQQEDSAVYLCASSMLAGGPETQYFGPGTRLLVL.

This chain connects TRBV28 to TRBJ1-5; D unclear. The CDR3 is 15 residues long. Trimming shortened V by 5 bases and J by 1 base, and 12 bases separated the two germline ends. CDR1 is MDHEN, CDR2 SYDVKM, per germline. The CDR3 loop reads CASSQNLLSNQPQHF. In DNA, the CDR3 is TGTGCCAGCAGTCAAAACTTATTAAGCAATCAGCCCCAGCATTTT.

The CDR3 DNA follows: TGTGCCAGCAGACCACTAGCGGAGGGGAACATTCAGTACTTC. This codes for CASRPLAEGNIQYF. The gene calls are TRBV27 and TRBJ2-4; TRBD2 matches at 8 bases. The CDR3 runs 14 residues. CDR1 is MNHEY, CDR2 SMNVEV, per germline (reference sequence). The junction had 8 bases not matched to a gene; V was cut back by 6 bases and J by 7 bases.

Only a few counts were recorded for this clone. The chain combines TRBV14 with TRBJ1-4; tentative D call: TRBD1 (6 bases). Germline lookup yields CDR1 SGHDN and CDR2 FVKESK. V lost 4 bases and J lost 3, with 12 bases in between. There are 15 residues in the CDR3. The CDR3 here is CASSPYRESNEKLFF. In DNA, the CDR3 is TGTGCCAGCAGCCCATACAGGGAGTCTAATGAAAAACTGTTTTTT.

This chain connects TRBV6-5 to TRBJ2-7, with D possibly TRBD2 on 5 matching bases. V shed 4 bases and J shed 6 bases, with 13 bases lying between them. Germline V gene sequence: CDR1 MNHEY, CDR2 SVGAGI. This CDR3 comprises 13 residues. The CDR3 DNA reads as TGTGCCAGCAGTTGGGAGTTGAGGTCCGAGCAGTACTTC. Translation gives CASSWELRSEQYF.